This T cell receptor beta chain came from a study of identical twins. With respect to this clonotype: Its antigen is as yet unknown.

The study's findings and limits: Beta out-of-frame twin sharing showed a weaker excess. One should note that invariant MAIT and iNKT cells could partly confound zero-insertion analyses. Researchers reported excess low generation probability among twin-shared out-of-frame alpha sequences.

Trimming stripped 5 bases from V and 4 bases from J, with 16 bases between. CDR3 size: 15 residues. The germline V gene encodes CDR1 ENHRY and CDR2 SYGVKD. One entry per CDR3 protein, called by TCRdb with MiXCR from the 5' RACE reads. The sample contains more than 600,000 distinct CDR3 sequences, roughly 18% of which appear only once. These same data were also listed under a study on T cells expressing NK-cell markers. That work states: The sequencing cohort of eight donors included seven HCMV-seropositive individuals and one seronegative individual.

What was sequenced was PBMCs. The TCR comes from a woman aged 18-30 years in good health. The chain uses TRBV10-3 and TRBJ2-3, with D tentatively TRBD1 (6 bases). DNA for the CDR3: TGTGCCATCAGTCCGACGGGCAGGGGAGCAGATACGCAGTATTTT. Protein: CAISPTGRGADTQYF.